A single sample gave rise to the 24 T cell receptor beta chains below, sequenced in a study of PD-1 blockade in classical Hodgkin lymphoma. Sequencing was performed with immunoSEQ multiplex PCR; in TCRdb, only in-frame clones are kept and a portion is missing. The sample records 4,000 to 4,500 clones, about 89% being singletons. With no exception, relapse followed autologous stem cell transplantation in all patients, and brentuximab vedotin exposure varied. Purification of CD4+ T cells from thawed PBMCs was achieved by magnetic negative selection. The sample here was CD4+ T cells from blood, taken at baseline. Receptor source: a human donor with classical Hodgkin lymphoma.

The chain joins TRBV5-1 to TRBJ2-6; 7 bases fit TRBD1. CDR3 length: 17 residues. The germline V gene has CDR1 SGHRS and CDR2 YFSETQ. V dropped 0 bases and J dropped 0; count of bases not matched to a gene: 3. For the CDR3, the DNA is TGCGCCAGCAGCTTGGGACAGGGCCCCTCTGGGGCCAACGTCCTGACTTTC. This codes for CASSLGQGPSGANVLTF.

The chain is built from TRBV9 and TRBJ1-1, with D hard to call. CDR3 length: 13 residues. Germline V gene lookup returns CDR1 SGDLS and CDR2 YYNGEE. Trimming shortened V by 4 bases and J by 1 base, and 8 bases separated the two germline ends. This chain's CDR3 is CASSPGPNTEAFF. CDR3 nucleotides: TGTGCCAGCAGCCCTGGCCCGAACACTGAAGCTTTCTTT. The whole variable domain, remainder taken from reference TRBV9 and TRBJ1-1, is DSGVTQTPKHLITATGQRVTLRCSPRSGDLSVYWYQQSLDQGLQFLIQYYNGEERAKGNILERFSAQQFPDLHSELNLSSLELGDSALYFCASSPGPNTEAFFGQGTRLTVV.

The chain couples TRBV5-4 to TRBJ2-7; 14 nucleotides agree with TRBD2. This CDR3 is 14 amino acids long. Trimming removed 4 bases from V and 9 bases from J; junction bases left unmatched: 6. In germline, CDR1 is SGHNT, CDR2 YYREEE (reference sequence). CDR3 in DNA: TGTGCCAGCAGCCAGGGACTAGCGGGAGCCGTGCAGTACTTC. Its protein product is CASSQGLAGAVQYF.

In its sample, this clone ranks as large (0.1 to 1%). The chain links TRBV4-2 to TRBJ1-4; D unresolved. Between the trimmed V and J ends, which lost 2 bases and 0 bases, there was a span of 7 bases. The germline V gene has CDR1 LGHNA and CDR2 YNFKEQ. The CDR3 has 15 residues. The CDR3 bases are TGTGCCAGCAGCCAACCGGGAGCAACTAATGAAAAACTGTTTTTT. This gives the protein CASSQPGATNEKLFF.

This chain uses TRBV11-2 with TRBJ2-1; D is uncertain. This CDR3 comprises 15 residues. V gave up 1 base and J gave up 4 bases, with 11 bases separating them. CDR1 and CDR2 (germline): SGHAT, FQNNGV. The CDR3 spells CASSLGSWGYNEQFF. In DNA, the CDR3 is TGTGCCAGCAGCTTAGGTTCATGGGGTTACAATGAGCAGTTCTTC.

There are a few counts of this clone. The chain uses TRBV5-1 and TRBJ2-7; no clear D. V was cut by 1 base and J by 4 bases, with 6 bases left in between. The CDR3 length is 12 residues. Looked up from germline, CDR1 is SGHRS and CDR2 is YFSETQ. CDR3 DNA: TGCGCCAGCAGCTTGTTGAATTACGAGCAGTACTTC. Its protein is CASSLLNYEQYF. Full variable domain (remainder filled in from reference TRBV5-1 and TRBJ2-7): KAGVTQTPRYLIKTRGQQVTLSCSPISGHRSVSWYQQTPGQGLQFLFEYFSETQRNKGNFPGRFSGRQFSNSRSEMNVSTLELGDSALYLCASSLLNYEQYFGPGTRLTVT.

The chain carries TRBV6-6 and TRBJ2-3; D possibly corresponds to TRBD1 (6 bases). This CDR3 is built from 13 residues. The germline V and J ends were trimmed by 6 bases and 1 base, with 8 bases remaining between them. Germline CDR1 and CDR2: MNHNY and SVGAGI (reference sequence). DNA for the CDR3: TGTGCCAGCAGGGGGGCGGGCACAGATACGCAGTATTTT. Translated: CASRGAGTDTQYF.

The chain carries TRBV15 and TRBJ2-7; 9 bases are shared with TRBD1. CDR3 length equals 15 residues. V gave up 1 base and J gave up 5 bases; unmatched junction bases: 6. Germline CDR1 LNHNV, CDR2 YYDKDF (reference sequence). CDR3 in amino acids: CATSRGGTGNHEQYF. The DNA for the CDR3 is TGTGCCACCAGCAGAGGCGGGACAGGGAACCACGAGCAGTACTTC. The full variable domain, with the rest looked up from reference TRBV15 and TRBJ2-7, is DAMVIQNPRYQVTQFGKPVTLSCSQTLNHNVMYWYQQKSSQAPKLLFHYYDKDFNNEADTPDNFQSRRPNTSFCFLDIRSPGLGDTAMYLCATSRGGTGNHEQYFGPGTRLTVT.

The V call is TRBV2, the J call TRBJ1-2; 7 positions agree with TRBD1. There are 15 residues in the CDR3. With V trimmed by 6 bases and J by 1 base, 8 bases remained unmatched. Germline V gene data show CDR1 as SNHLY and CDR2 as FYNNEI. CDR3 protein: CASRVLTGYNYGYTF. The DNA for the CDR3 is TGTGCCAGCAGAGTCTTGACAGGGTATAACTATGGCTACACCTTC.

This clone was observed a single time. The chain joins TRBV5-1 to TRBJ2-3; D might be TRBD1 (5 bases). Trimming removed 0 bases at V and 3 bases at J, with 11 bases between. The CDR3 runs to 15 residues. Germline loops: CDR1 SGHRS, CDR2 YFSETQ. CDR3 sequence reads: CASSLDPRATDTQYF. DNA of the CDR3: TGCGCCAGCAGCTTGGATCCCAGGGCTACAGATACGCAGTATTTT.

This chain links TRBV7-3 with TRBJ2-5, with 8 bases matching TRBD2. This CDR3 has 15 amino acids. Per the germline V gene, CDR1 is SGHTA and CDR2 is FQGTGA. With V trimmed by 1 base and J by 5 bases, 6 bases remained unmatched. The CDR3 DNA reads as TGTGCCAGCAGCTTAAACGGGAGGGCCCAGGAGACCCAGTACTTC. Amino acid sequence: CASSLNGRAQETQYF. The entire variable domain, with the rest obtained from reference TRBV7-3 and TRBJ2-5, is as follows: GAGVSQTPSNKVTEKGKYVELRCDPISGHTALYWYRQSLGQGPEFLIYFQGTGAADDSGLPNDRFFAVRPEGSVSTLKIQRTERGDSAVYLCASSLNGRAQETQYFGPGTRLLVL.

CDR3: CASSRRLGGSGHTDTQYF. In DNA form, the CDR3 reads TGTGCCAGCAGCCGGCGCTTGGGGGGGAGCGGTCACACAGATACGCAGTATTTT. The chain is built from TRBV14 and TRBJ2-3; the match to TRBD2 covers 7 bases. This CDR3 has 18 residues. V was pared by 4 bases and J by 2 bases, with 15 bases of the junction left unmatched. Germline V gives CDR1 SGHDN, CDR2 FVKESK.

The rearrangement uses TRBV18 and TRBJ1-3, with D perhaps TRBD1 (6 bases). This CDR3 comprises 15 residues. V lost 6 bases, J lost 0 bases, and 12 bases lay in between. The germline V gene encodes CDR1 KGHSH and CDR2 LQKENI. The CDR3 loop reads CASSLGQHSGNTIYF. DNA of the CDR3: TGTGCCAGCTCCCTCGGACAGCACTCTGGAAACACCATATATTTT.

CDR3 DNA: TGTGCCAGCACGGCGGCGGACGCTAATGAAAAACTGTTTTTT. This gives the protein CASTAADANEKLFF. The rearrangement links TRBV28 to TRBJ1-4; D is unclear. The CDR3 contains 14 residues. Germline V CDR1 and CDR2: MDHEN, SYDVKM. Trimming left V 7 bases short and J 3 bases short, with 12 bases between. The full variable domain, rest sourced from reference TRBV28 and TRBJ1-4, is DVKVTQSSRYLVKRTGEKVFLECVQDMDHENMFWYRQDPGLGLRLIYFSYDVKMKEKGDIPEGYSVSREKKERFSLILESASTNQTSMYLCASTAADANEKLFFGSGTQLSVL.

In DNA, the CDR3 is TGTGCCAGCAGCACCGGGACTAGCGGGAGCTCCTACAATGAGCAGTTCTTC. This sequence encodes CASSTGTSGSSYNEQFF. The rearrangement uses TRBV5-7 and TRBJ2-1; 14 positions agree with TRBD2. TRBV5-7 is identified as an open reading frame with a role that is uncertain. With 4 bases clipped from V and 0 bases from J, the junction kept 3 bases outside the gene matches. The CDR3 contains 17 residues.

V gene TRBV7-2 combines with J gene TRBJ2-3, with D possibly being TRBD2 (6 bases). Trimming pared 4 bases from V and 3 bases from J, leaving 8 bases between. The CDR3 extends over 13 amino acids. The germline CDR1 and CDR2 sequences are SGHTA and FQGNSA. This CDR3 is CASSWSGTDTQYF. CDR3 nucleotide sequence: TGTGCCAGCAGCTGGAGCGGGACAGATACGCAGTATTTT.

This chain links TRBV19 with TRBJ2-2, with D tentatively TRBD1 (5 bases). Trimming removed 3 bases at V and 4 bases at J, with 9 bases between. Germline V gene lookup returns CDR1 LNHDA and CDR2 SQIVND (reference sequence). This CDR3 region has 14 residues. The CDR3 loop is CASSIRQSTGELFF. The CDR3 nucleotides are TGTGCCAGTAGTATTAGACAGAGCACCGGGGAGCTGTTTTTT.

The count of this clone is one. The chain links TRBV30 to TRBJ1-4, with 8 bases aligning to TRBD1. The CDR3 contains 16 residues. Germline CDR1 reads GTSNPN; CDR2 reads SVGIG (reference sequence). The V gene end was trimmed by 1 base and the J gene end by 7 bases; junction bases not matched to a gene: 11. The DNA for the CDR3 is TGTGCCTGGAGTGGGCAGGGGGCGCTTTCAAGTGAAAAACTGTTTTTT. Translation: CAWSGQGALSSEKLFF.

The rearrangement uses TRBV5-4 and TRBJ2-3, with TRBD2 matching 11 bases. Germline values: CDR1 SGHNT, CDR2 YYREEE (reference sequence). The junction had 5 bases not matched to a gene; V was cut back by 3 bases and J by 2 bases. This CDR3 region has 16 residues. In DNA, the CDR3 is TGTGCCAGCAGCTCGAAACTAGCGGGGGCCACAGATACGCAGTATTTT. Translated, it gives CASSSKLAGATDTQYF.

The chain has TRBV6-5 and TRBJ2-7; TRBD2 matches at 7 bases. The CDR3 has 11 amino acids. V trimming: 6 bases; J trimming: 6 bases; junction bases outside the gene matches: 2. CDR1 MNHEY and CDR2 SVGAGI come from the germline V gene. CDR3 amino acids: CASRGGAEQYF. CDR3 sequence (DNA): TGTGCCAGCAGGGGAGGGGCCGAGCAGTACTTC.

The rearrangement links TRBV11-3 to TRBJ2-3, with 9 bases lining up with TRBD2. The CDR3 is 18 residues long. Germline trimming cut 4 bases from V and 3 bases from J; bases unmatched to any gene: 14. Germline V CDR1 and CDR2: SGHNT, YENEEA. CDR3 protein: CASSSRGEPSGITDTQYF. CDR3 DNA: TGTGCCAGCAGCTCACGTGGGGAGCCTAGCGGGATAACAGATACGCAGTATTTT.

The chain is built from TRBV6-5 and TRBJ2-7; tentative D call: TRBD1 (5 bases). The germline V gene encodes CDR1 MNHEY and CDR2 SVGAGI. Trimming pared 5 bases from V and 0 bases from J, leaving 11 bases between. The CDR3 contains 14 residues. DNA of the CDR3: TGTGCCAGCAGTACCGACAGATTCTCCTACGAGCAGTACTTC. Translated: CASSTDRFSYEQYF.

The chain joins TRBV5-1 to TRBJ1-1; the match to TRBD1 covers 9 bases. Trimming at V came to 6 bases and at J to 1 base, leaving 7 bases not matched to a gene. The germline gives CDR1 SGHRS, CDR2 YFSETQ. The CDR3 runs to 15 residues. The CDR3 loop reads CASTQWTGANTEAFF. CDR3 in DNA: TGCGCCAGCACCCAATGGACAGGGGCGAACACTGAAGCTTTCTTT.

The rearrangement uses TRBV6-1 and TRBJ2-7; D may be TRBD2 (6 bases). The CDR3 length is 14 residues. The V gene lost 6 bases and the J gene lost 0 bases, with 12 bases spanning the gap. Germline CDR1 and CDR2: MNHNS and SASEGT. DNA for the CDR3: TGTGCCAGCAGAGCCGGGACTCCCTCCTACGAGCAGTACTTC. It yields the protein CASRAGTPSYEQYF.